This TCR beta chain is from a study of T cell responses to AZD1222 COVID-19 vaccine. Germline V gives CDR1 SEHNR, CDR2 FQNEAQ (reference sequence). Trimming pared 0 bases from V and 9 bases from J, leaving 9 bases between. The CDR3 has 14 residues. Only in-frame clones appear in the TCRdb table, and some are missing; sequencing was by immunoSEQ multiplex PCR. The sample carries around 140,000 clones, 80% to 90% recorded once. The specimen was peripheral blood, collected on day 0 of AZD1222 vaccination. The V call is TRBV7-9, the J call TRBJ1-6; D may be TRBD1 (5 bases). The TCR originated in an adult in good health. In nucleotides, the CDR3 is TGTGCCAGCAGCTTAGCAGGGGTGGGTTCACCCCTCCACTTT. This gives the protein CASSLAGVGSPLHF.